This is a list of T cell receptor beta chains from one sample in a study of cytomegalovirus exposure and HLA in healthy donors. The method was immunoSEQ multiplex PCR; TCRdb's version includes in-frame clones alone and lacks a portion of them. Altogether 150,000 to 200,000 clones are present, 70% to 85% being singletons, with the ten largest covering less than 1.5%. The sequencing input was PBMCs. These receptors came from a woman aged 25-40 years in good health and CMV-seropositive. The CDR3 runs from the conserved cysteine through the conserved F or W. A D gene is named only where the DNA matches it firmly. Rows give clone size only sometimes, using once, few, many, or a class for an expanded clone.

len: 15; j_gene: TRBJ1-2; d_gene: TRBD1; v_gene: TRBV28; abundance: -; CDR3nt: TGTGCCAGCAGTTACTCGGGACAGAAGAACTATGGCTACACCTTC; CDR3aa: CASSYSGQKNYGYTF
len: 14; j_gene: TRBJ2-7; d_gene: -; v_gene: TRBV28; abundance: -; CDR3nt: TGTGCCAGCAGTTTACTGCAGGACTCCTACGAGCAGTACTTC; CDR3aa: CASSLLQDSYEQYF
len: 17; j_gene: TRBJ2-1; d_gene: TRBD2; v_gene: TRBV11-2; abundance: -; CDR3nt: TGTGCCAGCAGCCCCCAGACAGGGACTAGCGGATACAATGAGCAGTTCTTC; CDR3aa: CASSPQTGTSGYNEQFF
len: 14; j_gene: TRBJ1-1; d_gene: -; v_gene: TRBV18; abundance: -; CDR3nt: TGTGCCAGCTCACAAGGGGGGGAGAACACTGAAGCTTTCTTT; CDR3aa: CASSQGGENTEAFF
len: 16; j_gene: TRBJ1-3; d_gene: -; v_gene: TRBV6-5; abundance: -; CDR3nt: TGTGCCAGCAGTTCCGCACTCCGGGAATTGAGAAACACCATATATTTT; CDR3aa: CASSSALRELRNTIYF
len: 17; j_gene: TRBJ2-1; d_gene: TRBD2; v_gene: TRBV29-1; abundance: -; CDR3nt: TGCAGCGTTGAGGGACTAGCGGGGGGAAGCTCCTACAATGAGCAGTTCTTC; CDR3aa: CSVEGLAGGSSYNEQFF
len: 15; j_gene: TRBJ1-2; d_gene: TRBD1; v_gene: TRBV4-3; abundance: -; CDR3nt: TGCGCCAGCAGCCAAGGGGACAGGGGTACCTATGGCTACACCTTC; CDR3aa: CASSQGDRGTYGYTF
len: 14; j_gene: TRBJ1-1; d_gene: -; v_gene: TRBV18; abundance: few; CDR3nt: TGTGCCAGCTCACCGCAGGTCTTGAACACTGAAGCTTTCTTT; CDR3aa: CASSPQVLNTEAFF
len: 15; j_gene: TRBJ2-7; d_gene: TRBD1; v_gene: TRBV5-6; abundance: once; CDR3nt: TGTGCCAGCAGCTCCCCGGGACAGGGGGCGTACGAGCAGTACTTC; CDR3aa: CASSSPGQGAYEQYF
len: 16; j_gene: TRBJ1-5; d_gene: TRBD1; v_gene: TRBV5-6; abundance: -; CDR3nt: TGTGCCAGCAGCTTGGGACAGGGGATTGGCAATCAGCCCCAGCATTTT; CDR3aa: CASSLGQGIGNQPQHF
len: 14; j_gene: TRBJ2-5; d_gene: -; v_gene: TRBV15; abundance: -; CDR3nt: TGTGCCACCAGCAGAGGCGATCCCCCCGGGACCCAGTACTTC; CDR3aa: CATSRGDPPGTQYF
len: 17; j_gene: TRBJ2-4; d_gene: -; v_gene: TRBV15; abundance: -; CDR3nt: TGTGCCACCAGCAGAGTAGTTCTTCTAGCCGACGAGAACATTCAGTACTTC; CDR3aa: CATSRVVLLADENIQYF
len: 11; j_gene: TRBJ1-1; d_gene: -; v_gene: TRBV20-1; abundance: -; CDR3nt: TGCAGTGCTAGACAGACAGTAGAAGCTTTCTTT; CDR3aa: CSARQTVEAFF
len: 15; j_gene: TRBJ2-7; d_gene: -; v_gene: TRBV7-2; abundance: -; CDR3nt: TGTGCCAGCAGCTCCCCGGGACACCACTCCTACGAGCAGTACTTC; CDR3aa: CASSSPGHHSYEQYF
len: 16; j_gene: TRBJ2-5; d_gene: TRBD2; v_gene: TRBV6-5; abundance: -; CDR3nt: TGTGCCAGCAGTTACTCGAAGACGGCGGGAGAAGAGACCCAGTACTTC; CDR3aa: CASSYSKTAGEETQYF
len: 13; j_gene: TRBJ1-3; d_gene: -; v_gene: TRBV28; abundance: -; CDR3nt: TGTGCCAGCAGTTTACCCCATGGAAACACCATATATTTT; CDR3aa: CASSLPHGNTIYF
len: 14; j_gene: TRBJ2-7; d_gene: TRBD2; v_gene: TRBV28; abundance: -; CDR3nt: TGTGCCAGCAGTTTACAGCTAGCGGGAGCCGAGCAGTACTTC; CDR3aa: CASSLQLAGAEQYF
len: 15; j_gene: TRBJ2-3; d_gene: TRBD1; v_gene: TRBV11-3; abundance: -; CDR3nt: TGTGCCAGCAGCTTAGAGGACAGGGCCTCAGATACGCAGTATTTT; CDR3aa: CASSLEDRASDTQYF
len: 16; j_gene: TRBJ1-2; d_gene: -; v_gene: TRBV2; abundance: -; CDR3nt: TGTGCCAGCAGTGAACAGGGGCCTCTAGCTAACTATGGCTACACCTTC; CDR3aa: CASSEQGPLANYGYTF
len: 14; j_gene: TRBJ2-3; d_gene: -; v_gene: TRBV18; abundance: once; CDR3nt: TGTGCCAGCTCACCGTCGGGAAGGACAGATACGCAGTATTTT; CDR3aa: CASSPSGRTDTQYF
len: 13; j_gene: TRBJ1-4; d_gene: TRBD1; v_gene: TRBV2; abundance: -; CDR3nt: TGTGCCAGCAGTTTCAGACAGGGCGGTGAACTGTTTTTT; CDR3aa: CASSFRQGGELFF
len: 13; j_gene: TRBJ1-1; d_gene: -; v_gene: TRBV7-9; abundance: few; CDR3nt: TGTGCCAGCAGCCCCGAGGGGGGGGCTGAAGCTTTCTTT; CDR3aa: CASSPEGGAEAFF
len: 13; j_gene: TRBJ2-7; d_gene: -; v_gene: TRBV6-1; abundance: -; CDR3nt: TGTGCCAGCAGTGCCGGACTGTTCTACGAGCAGTACTTC; CDR3aa: CASSAGLFYEQYF
len: 15; j_gene: TRBJ2-7; d_gene: TRBD2; v_gene: TRBV7-8; abundance: -; CDR3nt: TGTGCCAGCAGCCTTCGGACTAGCGGAGCATACGAGCAGTACTTC; CDR3aa: CASSLRTSGAYEQYF
len: 14; j_gene: TRBJ2-5; d_gene: TRBD2; v_gene: TRBV6-1; abundance: -; CDR3nt: TGTGCCAGCAGTGAATCCCCTAGCGGTCAGACCCAGTACTTC; CDR3aa: CASSESPSGQTQYF
len: 17; j_gene: TRBJ2-2; d_gene: -; v_gene: TRBV28; abundance: -; CDR3nt: TGTGCCAGCAGTTTATATGGGGGGATCCCGAACACCGGGGAGCTGTTTTTT; CDR3aa: CASSLYGGIPNTGELFF
len: 16; j_gene: TRBJ2-1; d_gene: TRBD2; v_gene: TRBV30; abundance: -; CDR3nt: TGTGCCTGGAGTGGGGGAAGACTAGCGGGCCTCAATGAGCAGTTCTTC; CDR3aa: CAWSGGRLAGLNEQFF
len: 13; j_gene: TRBJ2-3; d_gene: -; v_gene: TRBV2; abundance: -; CDR3nt: TGTGCCAGCAGTGGTAGCTCAACAGATACGCAGTATTTT; CDR3aa: CASSGSSTDTQYF
len: 14; j_gene: TRBJ2-7; d_gene: TRBD2; v_gene: TRBV5-1; abundance: -; CDR3nt: TGCGCCAGCAGCTTGGTAGCGGGGGGGCACGAGCAGTACTTC; CDR3aa: CASSLVAGGHEQYF
len: 12; j_gene: TRBJ2-5; d_gene: -; v_gene: TRBV5-1; abundance: -; CDR3nt: TGCGCCAGCAGCGCAGGGTGGGAGACCCAGTACTTC; CDR3aa: CASSAGWETQYF
len: 15; j_gene: TRBJ2-4; d_gene: TRBD2; v_gene: TRBV2; abundance: -; CDR3nt: TGTGCCAGCAGATACGGGGGGGCAGCCAAAAACATTCAGTACTTC; CDR3aa: CASRYGGAAKNIQYF
len: 17; j_gene: TRBJ2-1; d_gene: -; v_gene: TRBV5-4; abundance: -; CDR3nt: TGTGCCAGCAGCTTGGAATCGGGACTCCCCAGCGGTGGTGAGCAGTTCTTC; CDR3aa: CASSLESGLPSGGEQFF
len: 16; j_gene: TRBJ1-3; d_gene: -; v_gene: TRBV28; abundance: -; CDR3nt: TGTGCCAGCAGTTTCGGTACTTATAGCTCTGGAAACACCATATATTTT; CDR3aa: CASSFGTYSSGNTIYF
len: 15; j_gene: TRBJ2-7; d_gene: -; v_gene: TRBV4-1; abundance: -; CDR3nt: TGCGCCAGCAGCCAATCCACAGGGAGATACTACGAGCAGTACTTC; CDR3aa: CASSQSTGRYYEQYF
len: 16; j_gene: TRBJ2-3; d_gene: TRBD2; v_gene: TRBV10-3; abundance: few; CDR3nt: TGTGCCATCAGTGAGTCGGCGGGAGAGGGCACAGATACGCAGTATTTT; CDR3aa: CAISESAGEGTDTQYF
len: 15; j_gene: TRBJ1-1; d_gene: -; v_gene: TRBV27; abundance: -; CDR3nt: TGTGCCAGCAGCTCCCCCCCGGCAGGGATGACTGAAGCTTTCTTT; CDR3aa: CASSSPPAGMTEAFF
len: 15; j_gene: TRBJ2-7; d_gene: TRBD2; v_gene: TRBV27; abundance: -; CDR3nt: TGTGCCAGCAGTTTTTATGGCGGGAGCTCCTACGAGCAGTACTTC; CDR3aa: CASSFYGGSSYEQYF
len: 17; j_gene: TRBJ2-1; d_gene: TRBD2; v_gene: TRBV28; abundance: -; CDR3nt: TGTGCCAGCACCCAGACAGGAGGCATAGCGGGAAACAATGAGCAGTTCTTC; CDR3aa: CASTQTGGIAGNNEQFF
len: 14; j_gene: TRBJ1-3; d_gene: -; v_gene: TRBV2; abundance: -; CDR3nt: TGTGCCAGCAGAGGGACGGGGGAGGGAAACACCATATATTTT; CDR3aa: CASRGTGEGNTIYF
len: 14; j_gene: TRBJ2-7; d_gene: TRBD2; v_gene: TRBV25-1; abundance: -; CDR3nt: TGTGCCAGCTCCCTGGGAGGGCCTCCCTACGAGCAGTACTTC; CDR3aa: CASSLGGPPYEQYF
len: 15; j_gene: TRBJ1-5; d_gene: -; v_gene: TRBV10-3; abundance: -; CDR3nt: TGTGCCATCAGTGAAGGGGTCTTCAGCAATCAGCCCCAGCATTTT; CDR3aa: CAISEGVFSNQPQHF
len: 15; j_gene: TRBJ2-7; d_gene: -; v_gene: TRBV27; abundance: -; CDR3nt: TGTGCCAGCAGTTCCCCCGCCGGGAGTCTTTACGAGCAGTACTTC; CDR3aa: CASSSPAGSLYEQYF
len: 11; j_gene: TRBJ1-2; d_gene: -; v_gene: TRBV5-8; abundance: few; CDR3nt: TGTGCCAGCAGCACAGTGTATGGCTACACCTTC; CDR3aa: CASSTVYGYTF
len: 15; j_gene: TRBJ2-2; d_gene: -; v_gene: TRBV18; abundance: -; CDR3nt: TGTGCCAGCTCGTTTGAACAGGGGAGGACCGGGGAGCTGTTTTTT; CDR3aa: CASSFEQGRTGELFF
len: 17; j_gene: TRBJ2-1; d_gene: -; v_gene: TRBV5-1; abundance: -; CDR3nt: TGCGCCAGCAGCCTAGGGGACCAGGGGCCACCCTACAATGAGCAGTTCTTC; CDR3aa: CASSLGDQGPPYNEQFF
len: 16; j_gene: TRBJ2-7; d_gene: TRBD2; v_gene: TRBV30; abundance: -; CDR3nt: TGTGCCTGGAGGCGGACAACTAGCGGTTCCCTCTACGAGCAGTACTTC; CDR3aa: CAWRRTTSGSLYEQYF
len: 15; j_gene: TRBJ2-1; d_gene: -; v_gene: TRBV5-4; abundance: -; CDR3nt: TGTGCCAGCAGCTTGCCGTCTGGGCTCGGGGATGAGCAGTTCTTC; CDR3aa: CASSLPSGLGDEQFF
len: 14; j_gene: TRBJ1-1; d_gene: -; v_gene: TRBV7-9; abundance: -; CDR3nt: TGTGCCAGCAGCGAACTTCCTCAAAGCACTGAAGCTTTCTTT; CDR3aa: CASSELPQSTEAFF
len: 13; j_gene: TRBJ1-1; d_gene: TRBD1; v_gene: TRBV6-1; abundance: once; CDR3nt: TGTGCCAGCAGAAGGGGGCAAAGCACTGAAGCTTTCTTT; CDR3aa: CASRRGQSTEAFF
len: 11; j_gene: TRBJ1-1; d_gene: -; v_gene: TRBV19; abundance: -; CDR3nt: TGTGCCAGTAGTATCGACACTGAAGCTTTCTTT; CDR3aa: CASSIDTEAFF
len: 14; j_gene: TRBJ1-2; d_gene: TRBD1; v_gene: TRBV6-4; abundance: -; CDR3nt: TGTGCCAGCAGCCCGGGACAGGGCTTTAAGGTCTACACCTTC; CDR3aa: CASSPGQGFKVYTF
len: 20; j_gene: TRBJ2-3; d_gene: TRBD2; v_gene: TRBV4-1; abundance: -; CDR3nt: TGCGCCAGCAGCCAAGTGCGGCTAGCGGGAGCCACCCCTAGCACAGATACGCAGTATTTT; CDR3aa: CASSQVRLAGATPSTDTQYF
len: 12; j_gene: TRBJ2-1; d_gene: -; v_gene: TRBV5-1; abundance: -; CDR3nt: TGCGCCAGCAGCTTGGGAGACTGGGAGCAGTTCTTC; CDR3aa: CASSLGDWEQFF
len: 12; j_gene: TRBJ1-5; d_gene: -; v_gene: TRBV19; abundance: -; CDR3nt: TGTGCCAGTAGTGCAGGGGATCAGCCCCAGCATTTT; CDR3aa: CASSAGDQPQHF
len: 15; j_gene: TRBJ2-1; d_gene: TRBD1; v_gene: TRBV28; abundance: -; CDR3nt: TGTGCCAGCACTAGTCGGACAGGGGGCTACAATGAGCAGTTCTTC; CDR3aa: CASTSRTGGYNEQFF